The T cell receptor (beta chain) described here comes from a study of blood T cell repertoires in COVID-19. Study information: Sites in the United States, Italy and Spain provided acute and convalescent COVID-19 samples. The cDNA or gDNA used as material had been derived from T cells, B-cell-depleted T cells, or PBMCs.

As handled by the study authors: Cell counts per sample came from amplifying reference gene primers. Libraries were prepared by immunoSEQ multiplex PCR; TCRdb keeps only in-frame clonotypes and omits some of them. From that table come the V and J calls and clone size; the DNA was used to work out D and trimming. Of fewer than 120,000 clones listed, roughly 79% were seen once; the top ten hold 15% to 20%. Per germline, CDR1 SNHLY and CDR2 FYNNEI. The CDR3 consists of 16 residues. The V and J ends lost 6 bases and 6 bases, in that order; junction bases with no gene match: 10. The sequenced material came from peripheral blood. This sequence originates from a woman at least 80 years old with active or convalescent COVID-19. The chain employs TRBV2 and TRBJ2-3, with TRBD2 matching over 12 bases. CDR3 amino acids: CASRLAGGPFGDTQYF. CDR3 DNA: TGTGCCAGCAGGCTAGCGGGAGGGCCTTTTGGTGATACGCAGTATTTT.